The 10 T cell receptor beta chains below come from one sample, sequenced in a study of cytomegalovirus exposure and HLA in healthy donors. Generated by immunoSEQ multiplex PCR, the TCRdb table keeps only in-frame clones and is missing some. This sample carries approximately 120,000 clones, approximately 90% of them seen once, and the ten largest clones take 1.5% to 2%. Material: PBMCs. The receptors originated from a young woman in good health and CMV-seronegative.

Here the CDR3 DNA reads TGTGCCAGTAGTATCCCCGCGGGGAGCTCCTACGAGCAGTACTTC. It is translated as CASSIPAGSSYEQYF. The rearrangement links TRBV19 to TRBJ2-7; the D gene is possibly TRBD2 (6 bases). With 3 bases removed from V and 0 bases from J, the gap between germline ends came to 12 bases. Looked up from germline, CDR1 is LNHDA and CDR2 is SQIVND (reference sequence). The CDR3 totals 15 residues. Complete variable domain (other parts from reference TRBV19 and TRBJ2-7): DGGITQSPKYLFRKEGQNVTLSCEQNLNHDAMYWYRQDPGQGLRLIYYSQIVNDFQKGDIAEGYSVSREKKESFPLTVTSAQKNPTAFYLCASSIPAGSSYEQYFGPGTRLTVT.

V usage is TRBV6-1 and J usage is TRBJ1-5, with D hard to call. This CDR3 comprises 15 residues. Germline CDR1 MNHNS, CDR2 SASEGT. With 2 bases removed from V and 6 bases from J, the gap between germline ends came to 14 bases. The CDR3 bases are TGTGCCAGCAGTGAACTTGTGGAGGGAGGTCAGCCCCAGCATTTT. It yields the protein CASSELVEGGQPQHF.

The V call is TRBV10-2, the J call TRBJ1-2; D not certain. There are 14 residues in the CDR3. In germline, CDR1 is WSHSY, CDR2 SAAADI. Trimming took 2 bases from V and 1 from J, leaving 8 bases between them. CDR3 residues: CASSEAKINYGYTF. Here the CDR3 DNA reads TGCGCCAGCAGTGAGGCTAAGATTAACTATGGCTACACCTTC.

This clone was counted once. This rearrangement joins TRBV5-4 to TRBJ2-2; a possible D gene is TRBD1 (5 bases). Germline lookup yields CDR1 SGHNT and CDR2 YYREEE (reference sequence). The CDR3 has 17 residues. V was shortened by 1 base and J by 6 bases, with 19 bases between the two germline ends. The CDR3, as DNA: TGTGCCAGCAGCTTGAGGGGAATAGCCAGTTCGGCCGGGGAGCTGTTTTTT. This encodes CASSLRGIASSAGELFF.

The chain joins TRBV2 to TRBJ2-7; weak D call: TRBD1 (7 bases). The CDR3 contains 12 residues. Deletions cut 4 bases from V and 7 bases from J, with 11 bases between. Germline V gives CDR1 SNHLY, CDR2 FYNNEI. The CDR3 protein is CASSAQGGEQYF. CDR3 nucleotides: TGTGCCAGCAGTGCTCAGGGGGGTGAGCAGTACTTC.

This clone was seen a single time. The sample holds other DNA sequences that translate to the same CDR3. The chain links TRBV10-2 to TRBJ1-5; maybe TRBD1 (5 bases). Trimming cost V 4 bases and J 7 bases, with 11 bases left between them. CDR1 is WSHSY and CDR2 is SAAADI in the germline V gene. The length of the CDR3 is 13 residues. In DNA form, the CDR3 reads TGCGCCAGCAGTGGGCAGGGAGGACAGCCCCAGCATTTT. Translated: CASSGQGGQPQHF.

CDR3 residues: CASSEALAANTGELFF. In DNA form, the CDR3 reads TGTGCCAGCAGTGAAGCCCTAGCGGCGAACACCGGGGAGCTGTTTTTT. V and J are TRBV6-1 and TRBJ2-2, with TRBD2 matching 7 bases. V gave up 0 bases and J gave up 0 bases; unmatched junction bases: 1. Germline lookup yields CDR1 MNHNS and CDR2 SASEGT. This CDR3 has 16 residues.

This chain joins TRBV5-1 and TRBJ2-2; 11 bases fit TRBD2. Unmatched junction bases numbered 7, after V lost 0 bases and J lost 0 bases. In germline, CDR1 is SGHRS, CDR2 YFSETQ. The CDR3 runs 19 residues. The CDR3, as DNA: TGCGCCAGCAGCTTGGTGGGGCTAGCGGGGGGACCGAACACCGGGGAGCTGTTTTTT. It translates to CASSLVGLAGGPNTGELFF.

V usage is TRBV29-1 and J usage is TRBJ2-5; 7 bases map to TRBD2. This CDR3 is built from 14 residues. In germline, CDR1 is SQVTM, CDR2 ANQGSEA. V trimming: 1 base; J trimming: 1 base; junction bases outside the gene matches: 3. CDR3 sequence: CSVEGSGGQETQYF. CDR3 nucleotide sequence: TGCAGCGTTGAAGGATCGGGGGGCCAAGAGACCCAGTACTTC.

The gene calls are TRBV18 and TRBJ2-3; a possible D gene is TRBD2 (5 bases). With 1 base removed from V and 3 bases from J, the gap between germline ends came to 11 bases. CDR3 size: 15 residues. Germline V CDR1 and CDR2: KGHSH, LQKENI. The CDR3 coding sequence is TGTGCCAGCTCACCACTGACGGGATTGACAGATACGCAGTATTTT. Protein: CASSPLTGLTDTQYF.